The text below deals with one T cell receptor beta chain. The antigen this receptor binds is unknown. The library was built by means of the immunoSEQ multiplex PCR assay. For the multiplex PCR, a mixture combining 60 forward primers for TCR Vbeta segments and 13 reverse primers for TCR Jbeta segments was used. The CDR3 region of rearranged TCR beta genes was amplified from genomic DNA with a multiplex PCR assay. The amplified TCR beta libraries were sequenced on the Illumina HiSeq System as 87-base-pair reads. The authors processed their data as follows. In a later analysis, about 80 million unique TCR beta chains were counted across the 500 to 850 repertoires, and some 10 million of these chains were shared by at least two donors. Raw reads were error-corrected and collapsed into unique sequences with a nearest-neighbor algorithm that merged closely related sequences to remove PCR and sequencing errors. Alignment of CDR3 sequences to IMGT reference sequences was used to assign V, D and J gene segments. For a sequence to be retained, a match of at least six nucleotides was required to both a V gene segment and a J gene segment. A rearrangement was called productive if the CDR3 had no stop codons and remained in frame with V and J, and every other rearrangement was called non-productive. Following IMGT convention, CDR3 was defined as the stretch from the second conserved V-encoded cysteine to the conserved J-encoded phenylalanine. In an earlier analysis of around 540 of the donors, sequences lacking an unambiguous match to a single V gene segment were excluded. An earlier analysis of a few hundred of the donors called V segments functional above 56.7% productive rearrangements and segregating when the between-donor standard deviation exceeded 5%. A statistical classification framework was developed to diagnose cytomegalovirus status using the catalog of TCR beta chain sequences. V and J gene assignment, in a later analysis, came from comparing TCR nucleotide sequences with IMGT/GENE-DB human TR gene sequences. In a later analysis, CDR3 sequences and most-parsimonious VDJ recombination scenarios were assigned using the TCRdist pipeline. In a later analysis, every TCR beta chain was defined by the combination of its CDR3 amino acid sequence and its V-gene family, and reads without a unique V-gene family were dropped. In a later analysis, 550 to 650 highly shared, low-generation-probability nucleotide sequences were removed to address suspected cross-contamination and a sequencing artifact. For each public chain, a later analysis derived a clonal expansion index from normalized ranks of inferred template counts within each repertoire. In a later analysis, generation probabilities were computed using a VDJ recombination model fitted to out-of-frame rearrangements, and the results were checked against IGoR. In a later analysis, hypergeometric tests were used to score TCR-TCR, TCR-HLA and TCR-CMV co-occurrence, with a repertoire-size bias correction applied to TCR pairs. A later analysis estimated false discovery rates by permuting HLA or CMV assignments 20 times. A later analysis grouped co-occurring TCRs with DBSCAN, adding TCRdist sequence similarity when clustering within HLA-allele-positive subsets. Repertoires with fewer than 30,000 or more than 120,000 public chains were left out of co-occurrence clustering, as were five repertoires with anomalous nucleotide sharing. TCRdb took over this immuneACCESS table, retaining in-frame rearrangements with V and J assigned. Such tables are incomplete; in checked studies, under half of the missing clones stem from an unresolved V gene, and the remainder is unexplained. The V and J calls and clone size were taken over from that table, and D and trimming were inferred from the DNA. This sample's table contains 200,000 to 250,000 clones. The ten largest clones capture around 1.1% of the sample.

This entry belongs to a study of cytomegalovirus exposure and HLA in healthy donors (dated by TCRdb to the late 2010s). Regarding the study in general: According to an earlier analysis of 587 of the donors, some 170 million T cells yielded 100 million or so unique TCR beta sequences and 276 Gb of sequence data. Donor age, sex, ethnicity and CMV serostatus were compiled alongside the repertoire data. A later analysis re-examined previously published TCR beta repertoires from hundreds of donors and added high-resolution HLA genotyping to investigate patterns of TCR occurrence. Rather than using new phenotypic data, the later analysis identified candidate immune exposures from TCR beta sequences and from how often those sequences occurred across donors. In an earlier analysis of roughly 580 of the donors, high-throughput TCR beta sequencing was used to judge whether each TCR beta V gene segment behaved as functional or pseudogenic. Roughly 300 gigabases of sequencing data and approximately 91 million unique TCR sequences made up an early release that covered around 640 HLA-typed donors. The genetic ancestry cluster associated with self-reported Caucasian donors included about 84% of the 350 to 500 genotyped donors. In a later genetic analysis, genome-wide SNP genotypes for about 55% of the roughly 700 donors were used, and that subset was treated as a discovery cohort. All discovery cohort repertoires had been generated using a single sequencing platform. Typing coverage differed by locus: A, B, C, DRB1 and DQB1 were typed in about 629-640 donors, DQA1 in about 500, DPA1 in approximately 610, and DPB1 in just under 490. The study profiled the T cell repertoires of some 610 subjects by immunosequencing and related them to cytomegalovirus serostatus. A separate validation cohort of some 130 different subjects was used in addition to the 666-subject first cohort. Among approximately 370 genotyped donors of the cohort, an average of around 250,000 unique TCR beta nucleotide sequences was sequenced per donor, of which roughly 18% were non-productive. About five DR-DQ haplotypes were treated as single units for association and clustering because of strong linkage in the cohort. The aim of the study was to test whether cataloging public T cell receptors could identify signatures of past pathogen exposure. The study combined high-throughput TCR immunosequencing, statistical association of individual TCRs with disease status, and machine learning to predict cytomegalovirus infection status. HLA typing included class I and class II loci at four-digit resolution.

The cohort consisted of hundreds of healthy bone marrow donors. Cohort members were all nominally healthy when sampled, although unrecorded immune exposures were likely present. The donor tested CMV seropositive and was one of the 289 seropositive cohort members. Each donor provided a peripheral blood sample, and peripheral blood mononuclear cells were used for TCR beta sequencing. Genomic DNA was extracted from the blood cell samples with the Qiagen DNeasy Blood Extraction Kit. Study-level results and caveats: A later genetic analysis reported fewer N-insertions in productive TCRs among donors in an Asian-associated ancestry cluster than the 666-donor mean. Linkage disequilibrium might explain the correlated functional status among segregating V segments, but an unknown experimental factor could not be excluded. In a later genetic analysis, a missense DCLRE1C variant was associated with V-gene and J-gene trimming of TCR beta chains, and the association was replicated in an independent cohort. A further reported finding was that TCR beta sequences accurately predicted the HLA-A and HLA-B alleles for most subjects in the first cohort. Because some donors lacked HLA typing at each locus, the association tests relied only on the typed subset. It was suggested by the authors that the approach could potentially be generalized to other disease states and immunological phenotypes. A later analysis found that HLA-associated TCR beta chains were more clonally expanded and had lower generation probabilities than equally common non-associated chains. Sequencing depth was assumed to be roughly uniform across donors in the presence/absence analyses, though that assumption may not hold. In vitro tests confirmed that a few of the cytomegalovirus-associated TCR beta chains recognize cytomegalovirus antigens. Most TCR sequences were seen in very few donors, while some public TCRs were found in many individuals. In a later analysis, the rate of TCR association differed among HLA loci, with DRB1 alleles having the most associated TCRs and HLA-C alleles having the fewest. Assigning TCR associations to individual alleles was difficult when HLA alleles, especially DR and DQ, strongly co-occurred. The sequencing pipeline was judged likely to have produced a cluster of highly shared sequence variants as a technical artifact. The only immune exposure information available for the cohort was CMV serostatus. In an earlier analysis of about 540 of the donors, most TCR beta V segments were observed in productive rearrangements about 87% or about 30% of the time, broadly matching IMGT annotations. According to a later analysis, most CMV-associated TCR beta chains appeared to be HLA-restricted, and the HLA associations seemed to be driven largely by CMV exposure. In a later analysis, several top co-occurrence clusters were reported to appear linked to parvovirus B19, influenza, CMV and Epstein-Barr virus. In both the original and validation cohorts, the classifier was reported to diagnose cytomegalovirus status with high specificity and sensitivity. The 87-base-pair reads could not distinguish some IMGT-functional V segments, including TRBV6-2 and TRBV6-3, so those segments were excluded. The cohort was sequenced for TCR beta chains only, and without alpha or paired-chain data the features that could be detected were limited. The earlier analysis of approximately 590 of the donors excluded roughly 16 rarely observed V segments, including chromosome 9 orphons, because counts were too low. A total of about 150 TCR beta chains were listed by the study as associated with cytomegalovirus. A later analysis associated around 16,000 TCR beta sequences with specific HLA alleles at a false discovery rate of 0.05.

Relative to germline, V is missing 2 bases and J is missing 2 bases, with 3 bases of the junction outside any gene match. Per the germline V gene, SGDLS is the CDR1 and YYNGEE is the CDR2. From the cysteine up to the phenylalanine, the CDR3 has a length of 15 residues. Solely the CDR3 DNA is kept, with 45 bases framed from the first base. Sequences were obtained from PBMCs. The clonotype was recovered from a girl between 2 and 10 years old in good health and CMV-seropositive. The V gene is TRBV9 and the J gene is TRBJ2-1, and 8 bases in between align with TRBD2. The sequence in DNA is TGTGCCAGCAGCGTCGGAGCGGGGGCCTACAATGAGCAGTTCTTC. This sequence encodes CASSVGAGAYNEQFF. With all but the CDR3 taken from the reference TRBV9 and TRBJ2-1 genes, the full variable domain is: DSGVTQTPKHLITATGQRVTLRCSPRSGDLSVYWYQQSLDQGLQFLIQYYNGEERAKGNILERFSAQQFPDLHSELNLSSLELGDSALYFCASSVGAGAYNEQFFGPGTRLTVL.